What follows is one T cell receptor beta chain and its context. Its antigen is unknown. Sequencing was performed with immunoSEQ multiplex PCR; in TCRdb, only in-frame clones are kept and a portion is missing. There are about 220,000 clones in the sample; roughly 83% occur only once, and over 12% lies in the top ten. The CDR3 spans 15 residues. The V gene lost 3 bases and the J gene lost 0 bases, with 9 bases spanning the gap. The V gene's germline CDR1 is MGHRA and CDR2 YSYEKL. The sample comes from a study of cytomegalovirus exposure and HLA in healthy donors. Study observations and caveats: For cytomegalovirus status, the classifier reportedly gave diagnoses with high specificity and sensitivity. Three chains linked to CMV were shown in vitro to be specific for CMV antigens.

The donors were in the roughly 130-subject validation cohort, distinct from the roughly 700-subject first cohort. Sequencing used PBMCs. The clonotype was recovered from a woman in her twenties or thirties in good health and CMV-seropositive. This rearrangement joins TRBV4-1 to TRBJ1-5; D unclear. The CDR3 DNA reads as TGCGCCAGCAGCCACGTGTGGGATAGCAATCAGCCCCAGCATTTT. Protein product: CASSHVWDSNQPQHF.